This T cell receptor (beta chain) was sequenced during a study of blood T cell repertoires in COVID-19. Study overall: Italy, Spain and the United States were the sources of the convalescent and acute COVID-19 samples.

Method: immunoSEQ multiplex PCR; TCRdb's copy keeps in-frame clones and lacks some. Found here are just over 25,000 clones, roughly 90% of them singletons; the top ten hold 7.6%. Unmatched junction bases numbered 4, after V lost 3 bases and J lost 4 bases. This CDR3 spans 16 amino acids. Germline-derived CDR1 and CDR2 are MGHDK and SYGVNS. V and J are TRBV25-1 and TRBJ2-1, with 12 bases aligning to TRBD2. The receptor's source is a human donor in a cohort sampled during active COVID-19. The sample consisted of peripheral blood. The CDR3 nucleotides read TGTGCCAGCAGTGACCCGGGACTAGCGGGTTACAATGAGCAGTTCTTC. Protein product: CASSDPGLAGYNEQFF.